What follows is one T cell receptor beta chain and its context. In the authors' methods: Nucleated cell counts were estimated from reference gene primer amplification. The assay was immunoSEQ multiplex PCR, and TCRdb's table has in-frame clones only and misses some. D and trimming were read from the DNA, whereas the V and J calls and clone size are those reported in that table. The data hold approximately 250,000 clones, with 75% to 90% observed a single time. The sample belongs to a study of blood T cell repertoires in COVID-19. The wider study: The analysed material was cDNA or gDNA that came from T cells, B-cell-depleted T cells, or PBMCs.

V shed 0 bases and J shed 5 bases, with 8 bases lying between them. The CDR3 spans 13 residues. Looked up from germline, CDR1 is LGHDT and CDR2 is YNNKEL (reference sequence). The TCR originated in a woman aged 25-40 years with acute COVID-19. The sequencing input was PBMCs or T cells enriched from blood (not recorded which). The V gene is TRBV3-1 (or the pseudogene TRBV3-2), the J gene TRBJ2-7; no clear D. CDR3 DNA sequence: TGTGCCAGCAGCCAAGATCCGCGGAACGAGCAGTACTTC. It translates to CASSQDPRNEQYF.